This T cell receptor (beta chain) was recovered during a study of vaccination effects on CD4 cells after COVID-19. Before sequencing took place, the ViraFEST assay used viral peptide pools to expand antigen-specific CD4+ T cells. Isolating CD4+ T cells followed more than 9 days of culture. Two doses of either BNT162b2 or mRNA-1273 were given to each participant. Half-medium exchanges with IL-2 medium took place on days 3 and 7. Assay used: immunoSEQ multiplex PCR; TCRdb lists only in-frame clones, some missing. The sample records around 32,000 clones, roughly two thirds being singletons. Remarks on this clone: Its antigen is unidentified.

This receptor was taken from a human donor who received a COVID-19 vaccine. Sequencing used CD4+ T cells from PBMCs cultured with HCoV-229E spike peptides, obtained after COVID-19 vaccination.

The CDR3 region has the DNA TGTGCCAGCAGCGTAAGCGGGAGAATAACAGATACGCAGTATTTT. It is translated as CASSVSGRITDTQYF. This rearrangement joins TRBV2 to TRBJ2-3; 8 positions match TRBD2. Germline V CDR1 and CDR2: SNHLY, FYNNEI. Germline trimming cut 6 bases from V and 3 bases from J; bases unmatched to any gene: 8. The CDR3 contains 15 residues.